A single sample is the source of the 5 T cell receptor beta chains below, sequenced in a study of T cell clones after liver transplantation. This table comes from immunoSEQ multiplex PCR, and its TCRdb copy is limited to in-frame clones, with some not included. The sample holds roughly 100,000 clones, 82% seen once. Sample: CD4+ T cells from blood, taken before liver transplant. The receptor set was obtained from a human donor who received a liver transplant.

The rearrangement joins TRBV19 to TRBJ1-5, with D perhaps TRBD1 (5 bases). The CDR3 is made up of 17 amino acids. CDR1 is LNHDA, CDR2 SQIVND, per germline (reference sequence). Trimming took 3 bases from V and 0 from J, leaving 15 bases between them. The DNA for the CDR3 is TGTGCCAGTAGTATTGGGACGATTGGGTATAGCAATCAGCCCCAGCATTTT. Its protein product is CASSIGTIGYSNQPQHF.

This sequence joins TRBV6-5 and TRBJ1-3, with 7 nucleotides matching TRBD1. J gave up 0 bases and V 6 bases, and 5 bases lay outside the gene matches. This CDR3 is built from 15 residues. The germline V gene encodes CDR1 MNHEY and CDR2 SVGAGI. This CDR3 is CASSRQGVSGNTIYF. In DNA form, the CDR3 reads TGTGCCAGCAGCAGACAGGGAGTCTCTGGAAACACCATATATTTT.

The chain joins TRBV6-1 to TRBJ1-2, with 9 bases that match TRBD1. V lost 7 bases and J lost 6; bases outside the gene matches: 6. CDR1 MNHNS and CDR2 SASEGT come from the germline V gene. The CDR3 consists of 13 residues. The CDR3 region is CASTLDRGDGYTF. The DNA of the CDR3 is TGTGCCAGCACCCTGGACAGGGGCGATGGCTACACCTTC.

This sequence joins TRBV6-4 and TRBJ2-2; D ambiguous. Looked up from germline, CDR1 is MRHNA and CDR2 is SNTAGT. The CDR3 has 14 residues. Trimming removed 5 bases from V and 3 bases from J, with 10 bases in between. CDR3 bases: TGTGCCAGCAGTCTCAAACCGCACACCGGGGAGCTGTTTTTT. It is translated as CASSLKPHTGELFF.

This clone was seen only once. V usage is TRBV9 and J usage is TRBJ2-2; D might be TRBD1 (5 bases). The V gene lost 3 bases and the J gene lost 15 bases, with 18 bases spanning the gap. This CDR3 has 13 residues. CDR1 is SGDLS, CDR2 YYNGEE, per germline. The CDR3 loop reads CASSGGSIGAVFF. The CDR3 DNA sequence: TGTGCCAGCAGCGGTGGTAGTATTGGGGCGGTGTTTTTT.